The present entry profiles one T cell receptor beta chain with its context. The CDR3 is 13 amino acids. Germline-derived CDR1 and CDR2 are ENHRY and SYGVKD. V shed 4 bases and J shed 1 base, with 8 bases lying between them. These data are taken from a study of blood T cell repertoires in COVID-19. Study-wide context: Italy, Spain and the United States were the sources of the convalescent and acute COVID-19 samples. Sources were T cells, B-cell-depleted T cells, or PBMCs; the material itself was cDNA or gDNA.

Original handling: Reference gene primer amplification gave nucleated cell count estimates. Some clones are missing from TCRdb's copy, which holds only in-frame ones; the method was immunoSEQ multiplex PCR. The D gene and trimming were derived from the DNA, and the V and J assignments and clone size from that table. The sample consists of 140,000 or so clones, around 85% of them appearing once. V gene TRBV10-3 combines with J gene TRBJ2-7; a weak D match, TRBD2 (5 bases). Material for sequencing was peripheral blood. This receptor was identified in a woman of 80 years or more with acute or convalescent COVID-19. The CDR3 bases are TGTGCCATCAGTGTCGAGGGTTCCTACGAGCAGTACTTC. Protein sequence: CAISVEGSYEQYF.